A selection of T cell receptor beta chains follows, all from one sample in a study of control samples from healthy donors and cancer patients. Generated by immunoSEQ multiplex PCR, the TCRdb table keeps only in-frame clones and is missing some. The sample lists approximately 66,000 clones, roughly 89% occurring once. The sample consisted of PBMCs. All receptors come from a man aged 55 to 70 with colorectal cancer. The CDR3 runs from the conserved cysteine through the conserved F or W. Fields, in order: J gene, D gene, V gene, clone size, CDR3 protein, CDR3 DNA. The D gene is left open where the match is weak. Clone size is stated in some rows and not others, as once, few, many or a class when expanded.

J gene: TRBJ1-3
D gene: .
V gene: TRBV9
clone size: .
CDR3 protein: CASSPKGGTGNTIYF
CDR3 DNA: TGTGCCAGCAGCCCAAAGGGGGGAACTGGAAACACCATATATTTT

J gene: TRBJ1-1
D gene: TRBD1
V gene: TRBV11-3
clone size: once
CDR3 protein: CASSPRWDSEAFF
CDR3 DNA: TGTGCCAGCAGCCCCCGGTGGGACAGTGAAGCTTTCTTT

J gene: TRBJ2-5
D gene: .
V gene: TRBV2
clone size: .
CDR3 protein: CASSEDRQETQYF
CDR3 DNA: TGTGCCAGCAGTGAAGACAGGCAAGAGACCCAGTACTTC

J gene: TRBJ2-7
D gene: .
V gene: TRBV6-2/TRBV6-3
clone size: .
CDR3 protein: CASSWTIDYEQYF
CDR3 DNA: TGTGCCAGCAGTTGGACCATCGACTACGAGCAGTACTTC

J gene: TRBJ1-3
D gene: TRBD1
V gene: TRBV28
clone size: few
CDR3 protein: CASGRQGGISGNTIYF
CDR3 DNA: TGTGCCAGCGGAAGACAGGGGGGTATTTCTGGAAACACCATATATTTT

J gene: TRBJ2-3
D gene: TRBD2
V gene: TRBV7-2
clone size: .
CDR3 protein: CASSLVAGGKGVTQYF
CDR3 DNA: TGTGCCAGCAGCTTAGTTGCGGGGGGGAAAGGAGTTACGCAGTATTTT

J gene: TRBJ1-2
D gene: TRBD1
V gene: TRBV7-8
clone size: .
CDR3 protein: CASSLAWTGNYGYTF
CDR3 DNA: TGTGCCAGCAGCTTAGCGTGGACAGGGAATTATGGCTACACCTTC

J gene: TRBJ2-5
D gene: .
V gene: TRBV5-1
clone size: .
CDR3 protein: CASSLVVGHQETQYF
CDR3 DNA: TGCGCCAGCAGCTTGGTAGTGGGACACCAAGAGACCCAGTACTTC

J gene: TRBJ2-1
D gene: .
V gene: TRBV7-3
clone size: .
CDR3 protein: CASSASSSSGGKEQFF
CDR3 DNA: TGTGCCAGCAGCGCCAGTTCCTCAAGTGGGGGGAAAGAGCAGTTCTTC

J gene: TRBJ2-7
D gene: TRBD1
V gene: TRBV7-2
clone size: once
CDR3 protein: CASSYWGQGAGEQYF
CDR3 DNA: TGTGCCAGCAGCTACTGGGGACAGGGGGCTGGCGAGCAGTACTTC

J gene: TRBJ1-1
D gene: .
V gene: TRBV27
clone size: .
CDR3 protein: CASQVLGGKLAEAFF
CDR3 DNA: TGTGCCAGCCAAGTACTTGGAGGGAAGCTCGCTGAAGCTTTCTTT

J gene: TRBJ1-2
D gene: .
V gene: TRBV6-1
clone size: once
CDR3 protein: CASSEGGGYGYTF
CDR3 DNA: TGTGCCAGCAGTGAAGGGGGGGGTTATGGCTACACCTTC

J gene: TRBJ1-2
D gene: .
V gene: TRBV2
clone size: .
CDR3 protein: CASSPGAARYGYTF
CDR3 DNA: TGTGCCAGCAGTCCCGGGGCAGCGAGATATGGCTACACCTTC

J gene: TRBJ1-2
D gene: .
V gene: TRBV6-5
clone size: once
CDR3 protein: CASTKAGVDYGYTF
CDR3 DNA: TGTGCCAGCACCAAGGCAGGGGTTGACTATGGCTACACCTTC

J gene: TRBJ1-6
D gene: .
V gene: TRBV11-3
clone size: .
CDR3 protein: CASSLGRSSYNSPLHF
CDR3 DNA: TGTGCCAGCAGCTTGGGTAGGAGCTCCTATAATTCACCCCTCCACTTT

J gene: TRBJ1-4
D gene: .
V gene: TRBV7-8
clone size: .
CDR3 protein: CASSLGRQPNEKLFF
CDR3 DNA: TGTGCCAGCAGCTTAGGGAGGCAGCCCAATGAAAAACTGTTTTTT

J gene: TRBJ1-1
D gene: .
V gene: TRBV7-2
clone size: .
CDR3 protein: CASSRDRNTEAFF
CDR3 DNA: TGTGCCAGCAGCCGTGACAGGAACACTGAAGCTTTCTTT

J gene: TRBJ1-5
D gene: .
V gene: TRBV4-1
clone size: .
CDR3 protein: CASSTGRDQPQHF
CDR3 DNA: TGCGCCAGCAGCACAGGGAGGGATCAGCCCCAGCATTTT

J gene: TRBJ1-1
D gene: TRBD1
V gene: TRBV6-5
clone size: .
CDR3 protein: CASNGQGARGGEAFF
CDR3 DNA: TGTGCCAGCAACGGACAGGGGGCGCGAGGGGGTGAAGCTTTCTTT

J gene: TRBJ2-7
D gene: .
V gene: TRBV6-5
clone size: .
CDR3 protein: CASSRTGTTYEQYF
CDR3 DNA: TGTGCCAGCAGCCGGACCGGGACAACTTACGAGCAGTACTTC

J gene: TRBJ1-4
D gene: .
V gene: TRBV15
clone size: .
CDR3 protein: CATSRQGGSGEKLFF
CDR3 DNA: TGTGCCACCAGCAGACAGGGCGGGTCAGGTGAAAAACTGTTTTTT

J gene: TRBJ2-5
D gene: .
V gene: TRBV6-5
clone size: .
CDR3 protein: CASRGGGSSRAQYF
CDR3 DNA: TGTGCCAGCAGAGGCGGGGGCTCCTCGAGGGCCCAGTACTTC

J gene: TRBJ2-7
D gene: .
V gene: TRBV4-1
clone size: .
CDR3 protein: CASSRPGQNFYEQYF
CDR3 DNA: TGCGCCAGCAGCCGGCCAGGACAGAATTTCTACGAGCAGTACTTC

J gene: TRBJ2-3
D gene: TRBD2
V gene: TRBV5-1
clone size: .
CDR3 protein: CASSFSGGAGDTQYF
CDR3 DNA: TGCGCCAGCAGTTTTAGCGGGGGGGCAGGTGATACGCAGTATTTT

J gene: TRBJ2-7
D gene: .
V gene: TRBV19
clone size: once
CDR3 protein: CASSHWITTGLARYEQYF
CDR3 DNA: TGTGCCAGTAGCCATTGGATTACAACAGGTCTCGCCCGATACGAGCAGTACTTC

J gene: TRBJ2-7
D gene: TRBD2
V gene: TRBV9
clone size: .
CDR3 protein: CASSAGLAFNEQYF
CDR3 DNA: TGTGCCAGCAGCGCGGGACTAGCGTTTAACGAGCAGTACTTC

J gene: TRBJ1-3
D gene: .
V gene: TRBV4-1
clone size: .
CDR3 protein: CASSQGVTAGNTIYF
CDR3 DNA: TGCGCCAGCAGCCAAGGGGTTACAGCTGGAAACACCATATATTTT

J gene: TRBJ1-3
D gene: .
V gene: TRBV4-1
clone size: .
CDR3 protein: CASSQEETHTSGNTIYF
CDR3 DNA: TGCGCCAGCAGCCAAGAGGAGACCCATACCTCTGGAAACACCATATATTTT

J gene: TRBJ1-1
D gene: .
V gene: TRBV7-3
clone size: .
CDR3 protein: CASSLMAPDRTNTEAFF
CDR3 DNA: TGTGCCAGCAGCTTAATGGCGCCCGACAGAACGAACACTGAAGCTTTCTTT

J gene: TRBJ2-3
D gene: .
V gene: TRBV4-2
clone size: .
CDR3 protein: CASSQDRGRGDTQYF
CDR3 DNA: TGTGCCAGCAGCCAAGATCGGGGGCGAGGAGATACGCAGTATTTT

J gene: TRBJ1-2
D gene: .
V gene: TRBV19
clone size: .
CDR3 protein: CASSVEGRDYGYTF
CDR3 DNA: TGTGCCAGTAGTGTCGAAGGAAGGGACTATGGCTACACCTTC

J gene: TRBJ2-7
D gene: .
V gene: TRBV7-8
clone size: .
CDR3 protein: CASSLVPAEGRALSSYEQYF
CDR3 DNA: TGTGCCAGCAGCTTAGTACCCGCGGAAGGGCGGGCATTGAGCTCCTACGAGCAGTACTTC

J gene: TRBJ1-2
D gene: TRBD1
V gene: TRBV4-2
clone size: once
CDR3 protein: CASSQDTLRTGGYGYTF
CDR3 DNA: TGTGCCAGCAGCCAAGATACTCTAAGGACAGGGGGCTATGGCTACACCTTC

J gene: TRBJ2-3
D gene: TRBD2
V gene: TRBV6-2/TRBV6-3
clone size: once
CDR3 protein: CASSYTSGGVADTQYF
CDR3 DNA: TGTGCCAGCAGTTACACTAGCGGGGGGGTGGCAGATACGCAGTATTTT

J gene: TRBJ1-1
D gene: TRBD1
V gene: TRBV7-2
clone size: .
CDR3 protein: CASSFRDRALTEAFF
CDR3 DNA: TGTGCCAGCAGCTTCCGGGACAGGGCACTTACTGAAGCTTTCTTT

J gene: TRBJ1-5
D gene: .
V gene: TRBV3-1/TRBV3-2
clone size: .
CDR3 protein: CASSPSGWQPQHF
CDR3 DNA: TGTGCCAGCAGCCCCTCGGGATGGCAGCCCCAGCATTTT

J gene: TRBJ1-3
D gene: .
V gene: TRBV5-1
clone size: .
CDR3 protein: CASSPGTGTGQGGNTIYF
CDR3 DNA: TGCGCCAGCAGCCCCGGGACCGGGACTGGCCAGGGTGGAAACACCATATATTTT

J gene: TRBJ2-5
D gene: .
V gene: TRBV18
clone size: .
CDR3 protein: CASSPGGIETQYF
CDR3 DNA: TGTGCCAGCTCACCCGGGGGTATCGAGACCCAGTACTTC

J gene: TRBJ1-3
D gene: .
V gene: TRBV3-1/TRBV3-2
clone size: .
CDR3 protein: CASSQEQGGNTIYF
CDR3 DNA: TGTGCCAGCAGCCAAGAACAGGGAGGAAACACCATATATTTT

J gene: TRBJ2-5
D gene: .
V gene: TRBV13
clone size: .
CDR3 protein: CASSTRDKLGKTQYF
CDR3 DNA: TGTGCCAGCAGCACCCGGGACAAGCTCGGAAAGACCCAGTACTTC

J gene: TRBJ2-7
D gene: .
V gene: TRBV2
clone size: .
CDR3 protein: CASWRGSYEQYF
CDR3 DNA: TGTGCCAGCTGGAGGGGGTCCTACGAGCAGTACTTC

J gene: TRBJ1-3
D gene: TRBD1
V gene: TRBV5-5
clone size: .
CDR3 protein: CASSFGTAGNTIYF
CDR3 DNA: TGTGCCAGCAGCTTCGGGACAGCCGGAAACACCATATATTTT

J gene: TRBJ1-5
D gene: .
V gene: TRBV9
clone size: .
CDR3 protein: CASSERHSNQPQHF
CDR3 DNA: TGTGCCAGCAGCGAGCGACATAGCAATCAGCCCCAGCATTTT

J gene: TRBJ1-3
D gene: .
V gene: TRBV5-1
clone size: .
CDR3 protein: CASSLTGAGNTIYF
CDR3 DNA: TGCGCCAGCAGCCTGACAGGTGCTGGAAACACCATATATTTT

J gene: TRBJ2-7
D gene: .
V gene: TRBV5-1
clone size: .
CDR3 protein: CASSQDRTGDEQYF
CDR3 DNA: TGCGCCAGCAGCCAAGACAGGACTGGCGACGAGCAGTACTTC

J gene: TRBJ2-5
D gene: .
V gene: TRBV5-5
clone size: .
CDR3 protein: CASSLARLQETQYF
CDR3 DNA: TGTGCCAGCAGCTTGGCTCGGCTCCAAGAGACCCAGTACTTC

J gene: TRBJ2-5
D gene: .
V gene: TRBV6-5
clone size: .
CDR3 protein: CAVLLRGQETQYF
CDR3 DNA: TGTGCCGTGCTCCTGAGGGGGCAAGAGACCCAGTACTTC